Presented here are 21 T cell receptor beta chains from one specimen sequenced in a study of response to subunit inactivated influenza vaccine. TCRdb reprocessed the RT-PCR reads with MiXCR, giving one entry per CDR3 protein. The profile shows fewer than 550,000 distinct CDR3 sequences, around 25% of them singletons. The sequenced sample was CD4+ T cells sorted from PBMCs, obtained 4 to 6 days after vaccination. The origin of the receptors is a man aged 45 to 65 who received an inactivated influenza vaccine.

The rearrangement links TRBV24-1 to TRBJ2-3, with 11 bases that match TRBD1. CDR1 is KGHDR and CDR2 is SFDVKD in the germline V gene. The CDR3 contains 16 residues. Unmatched junction bases numbered 7, after V lost 4 bases and J lost 5 bases. The CDR3 nucleotides read TGTGCCACCAGTGACGACCGGGACAGGGGGGAAGATACGCAGTATTTT. Its protein is CATSDDRDRGEDTQYF.

This clonotype was counted a few times. V is TRBV28 and J is TRBJ2-2; the match to TRBD2 covers 9 bases. CDR1 MDHEN and CDR2 SYDVKM come from the germline V gene. This CDR3 region has 15 residues. The junction had 11 bases not matched to a gene; V was cut back by 8 bases and J by 7 bases. In DNA, the CDR3 is TGTGCCAGCGGTCGCAGCGGGAGGAACGGCGGGGAGCTGTTTTTT. Translating gives CASGRSGRNGGELFF.

The rearrangement joins TRBV20-1 to TRBJ2-1; 10 nucleotides line up with TRBD2. There are 17 residues in the CDR3. V lost 0 bases and J lost 4; bases outside the gene matches: 9. Germline loops: CDR1 DFQATT, CDR2 SNEGSKA (reference sequence). The CDR3 region is CSARDRKRGGPYNEQFF. In DNA form, the CDR3 reads TGCAGTGCTAGAGATCGGAAGCGGGGGGGCCCATACAATGAGCAGTTCTTC.

This chain joins TRBV28 and TRBJ1-2, with 7 bases identical to TRBD1. The CDR3 runs 14 residues. The V gene end was trimmed by 5 bases and the J gene end by 8 bases; junction bases not matched to a gene: 11. Germline loops: CDR1 MDHEN, CDR2 SYDVKM. CDR3: CASSPGDRVVGYTF. The DNA of the CDR3 is TGTGCCAGCAGTCCTGGGGACAGAGTCGTCGGCTACACCTTC.

This rearrangement joins TRBV12-5 to TRBJ2-2, with 7 nucleotides matching TRBD1. Germline CDR1 is LGHNT and CDR2 is FRNRAP. Germline trimming cut 2 bases from V and 6 bases from J; bases unmatched to any gene: 3. This CDR3 has 14 amino acids. As DNA, the CDR3 is TGTGCTAGTGGTTTGTCACAGGGGTCCGGGGAGCTGTTTTTT. It yields the protein CASGLSQGSGELFF.

This clonotype was counted only a few times. As DNA, the CDR3 is TGTGCCAGCAGCGTAGGGGAGGGTAGGTCCTACAATGAGCAGTTCTTC. This codes for CASSVGEGRSYNEQFF. The chain couples TRBV9 to TRBJ2-1, with 7 bases that match TRBD2. The CDR3 consists of 16 residues. CDR1 is SGDLS, CDR2 YYNGEE, per germline. Losses at the gene ends were 0 bases for V and 1 base for J; bases not matched to a gene: 4. The whole variable domain, remainder taken from reference TRBV9 and TRBJ2-1, is DSGVTQTPKHLITATGQRVTLRCSPRSGDLSVYWYQQSLDQGLQFLIQYYNGEERAKGNILERFSAQQFPDLHSELNLSSLELGDSALYFCASSVGEGRSYNEQFFGPGTRLTVL.

This rearrangement joins TRBV12-3 or TRBV12-4 to TRBJ1-5, with 7 bases fitting TRBD1. The CDR3 has 15 amino acids. Germline trimming cut 4 bases from V and 0 bases from J; bases unmatched to any gene: 3. The CDR3 DNA follows: TGTGCCAGCAGTTCGGGACAGAATAGCAATCAGCCCCAGCATTTT. Translating it yields CASSSGQNSNQPQHF.

The rearrangement links TRBV4-3 to TRBJ2-1, with D uncertain. Trimming stripped 1 base from V and 8 bases from J, with 18 bases between. This CDR3 comprises 16 residues. Germline V gene data show CDR1 as LGHNA and CDR2 as YSLEER. CDR3 protein: CASSQGVRAGRDEQFF. CDR3 in DNA: TGCGCCAGCAGCCAAGGGGTTAGGGCCGGGCGTGATGAGCAGTTCTTC.

V usage is TRBV6-1 and J usage is TRBJ2-5; possibly TRBD1 for D (6 bases). CDR1 and CDR2 (germline): MNHNS, SASEGT. The CDR3 covers 14 residues. Trimming took 3 bases from V and 5 from J, leaving 13 bases between them. The CDR3 DNA follows: TGTGCCAGCAGTGACCCCAGGGGCAGGGAGACCCAGTACTTC. This gives the protein CASSDPRGRETQYF.

This clonotype was found a few times. V gene TRBV4-2 combines with J gene TRBJ2-2, with TRBD2 as a possible D gene (7 bases). Germline CDR1 reads LGHNA; CDR2 reads YNFKEQ. The CDR3 is 17 amino acids. V lost 1 base, J lost 3 bases, and 15 bases lay in between. This CDR3 reads CASSQVRKGGDTGELFF. CDR3 coding DNA: TGTGCCAGCAGCCAAGTCCGGAAAGGGGGGGACACCGGGGAGCTGTTTTTT.

This clonotype appeared many times. The rearrangement uses TRBV5-1 and TRBJ2-1, with D unresolved. The CDR3 consists of 13 residues. Looked up from germline, CDR1 is SGHRS and CDR2 is YFSETQ. Trimming removed 6 bases from V and 0 bases from J, with 7 bases in between. The DNA for the CDR3 is TGCGCCAGCAAACAGAACTCCTACAATGAGCAGTTCTTC. Protein sequence: CASKQNSYNEQFF. The full variable domain, in which reference TRBV5-1 and TRBJ2-1 provide the parts outside the CDR3, is KAGVTQTPRYLIKTRGQQVTLSCSPISGHRSVSWYQQTPGQGLQFLFEYFSETQRNKGNFPGRFSGRQFSNSRSEMNVSTLELGDSALYLCASKQNSYNEQFFGPGTRLTVL.

The chain links TRBV6-1 to TRBJ2-2, with unresolved D. Deletions cut 0 bases from V and 0 bases from J, with 11 bases between. This CDR3 is built from 17 residues. Germline CDR1 is MNHNS and CDR2 is SASEGT. The CDR3 loop is CASSEALSGSNTGELFF. The DNA for the CDR3 is TGTGCCAGCAGTGAAGCGCTCTCCGGGTCGAACACCGGGGAGCTGTTTTTT.

This clonotype was seen only a few times. The J gene is TRBJ1-2, the V gene TRBV7-2, with D possibly being TRBD1 (6 bases). V dropped 2 bases and J dropped 4 bases, with 14 bases sitting between them. The CDR3 is 15 residues long. Germline loops: CDR1 SGHTA, CDR2 FQGNSA. The chain's CDR3 is CASSLYIGGSYGYTF. The CDR3 DNA reads TGTGCCAGCAGCTTATATATAGGGGGTTCCTATGGCTACACCTTC.

This clonotype appeared a few times. The chain has TRBV6-5 and TRBJ2-1; D is perhaps TRBD1 (5 bases). Trimming stripped 1 base from V and 6 bases from J, with 16 bases between. CDR1 and CDR2 from the germline V gene are MNHEY and SVGAGI. This CDR3 region has 16 residues. The CDR3 protein is CASSYLGTGRGNEQFF. As DNA, the CDR3 is TGTGCCAGCAGTTACTTGGGAACAGGCCGAGGCAATGAGCAGTTCTTC.

This clonotype has at least ten counts. The chain combines TRBV12-3 or TRBV12-4 with TRBJ1-2, with 7 bases fitting TRBD1. V lost 6 bases, J lost 6 bases, and 10 bases stayed unmatched. The CDR3 has 14 residues. DNA of the CDR3: TGTGCCAGCAGCCCCCCCGGCAGGGGGGATGGCTACACCTTC. It yields the protein CASSPPGRGDGYTF.

The chain joins TRBV3-1 to TRBJ1-4, with a tentative D call TRBD1 (5 bases). Looked up from germline, CDR1 is LGHDT and CDR2 is YNNKEL (reference sequence). V was shortened by 3 bases and J by 5 bases, with 16 bases between the two germline ends. The CDR3 is made up of 16 amino acids. The CDR3 bases are TGTGCCAGCAGCCAGGGTTCCGGGACGGTGAATGAAAAACTGTTTTTT. Its translation: CASSQGSGTVNEKLFF.

CDR3 coding DNA: TGTGCCACCAGTCCGGGCTTAGCGGGGCTCGCAGATACGCAGTATTTT. It specifies CATSPGLAGLADTQYF. The J gene is TRBJ2-3, the V gene TRBV15; 8 bases fit TRBD2. V lost 6 bases to trimming and J lost 4 bases; unmatched junction nucleotides: 12. The CDR3 consists of 16 residues. The germline gives CDR1 LNHNV, CDR2 YYDKDF (reference sequence). Full variable domain (missing parts from reference TRBV15 and TRBJ2-3): DAMVIQNPRYQVTQFGKPVTLSCSQTLNHNVMYWYQQKSSQAPKLLFHYYDKDFNNEADTPDNFQSRRPNTSFCFLDIRSPGLGDTAMYLCATSPGLAGLADTQYFGPGTRLTVL.

There are a few counts of this clonotype. The V call is TRBV10-3, the J call TRBJ2-1; TRBD1 is a possible D gene (5 bases). Per germline, CDR1 ENHRY and CDR2 SYGVKD. Trimming cost V 3 bases and J 1 base, with 7 bases left between them. CDR3 length: 14 residues. CDR3 loop: CAISETGSYNEQFF. CDR3 bases: TGTGCCATCAGTGAAACAGGATCCTACAATGAGCAGTTCTTC.

A few counts support this clonotype. The chain uses TRBV6-1 and TRBJ2-3; a possible D gene is TRBD2 (5 bases). Germline loops: CDR1 MNHNS, CDR2 SASEGT. V dropped 6 bases and J dropped 2 bases, with 12 bases sitting between them. CDR3 length: 14 amino acids. This chain's CDR3 is CASSRGGLTDTQYF. Written as DNA, the CDR3 is TGTGCCAGCAGCCGTGGAGGCCTCACAGATACGCAGTATTTT.

The chain links TRBV12-3 or TRBV12-4 to TRBJ2-1, with TRBD1 as a possible D gene (6 bases). This CDR3 comprises 15 residues. With 5 bases removed from V and 1 base from J, the gap between germline ends came to 12 bases. CDR3 sequence: CASSVSGVSYNEQFF. CDR3 nucleotides: TGTGCCAGCAGTGTTTCAGGGGTATCCTACAATGAGCAGTTCTTC.

This clonotype was counted a few times. The gene calls are TRBV12-3 or TRBV12-4 and TRBJ2-4; 7 positions match TRBD2. The J segment lost 5 bases and the V segment lost 3 bases, leaving 10 bases of the junction unmatched. This CDR3 comprises 16 residues. The CDR3 sequence: CASSFGGAGFQNIQYF. Here the CDR3 DNA reads TGTGCCAGCAGTTTCGGTGGAGCGGGGTTCCAAAACATTCAGTACTTC.